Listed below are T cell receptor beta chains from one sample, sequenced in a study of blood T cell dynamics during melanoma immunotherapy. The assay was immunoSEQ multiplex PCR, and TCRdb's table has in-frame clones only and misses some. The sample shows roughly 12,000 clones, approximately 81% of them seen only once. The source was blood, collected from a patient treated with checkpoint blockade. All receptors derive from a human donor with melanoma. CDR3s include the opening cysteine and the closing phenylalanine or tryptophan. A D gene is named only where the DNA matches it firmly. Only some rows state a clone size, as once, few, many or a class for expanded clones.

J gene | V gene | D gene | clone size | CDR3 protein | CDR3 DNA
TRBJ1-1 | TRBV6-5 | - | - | CASSNRVLNTEAFF | TGTGCCAGCAGTAACAGGGTACTGAACACTGAAGCTTTCTTT
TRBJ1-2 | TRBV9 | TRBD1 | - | CASSATGNLGYGYTF | TGTGCCAGCAGCGCGACAGGGAATCTGGGCTATGGCTACACCTTC
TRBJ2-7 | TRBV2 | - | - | CASSDISYEQYF | TGTGCCAGCAGTGACATCTCCTACGAGCAGTACTTC
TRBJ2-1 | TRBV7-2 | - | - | CASSLLPSGSYNEQFF | TGTGCCAGCAGCTTACTCCCATCGGGCTCCTACAATGAGCAGTTCTTC
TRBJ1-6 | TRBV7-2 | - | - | CASSLGGGSPLHF | TGTGCCAGCAGCTTGGGCGGTGGGTCACCCCTCCACTTT
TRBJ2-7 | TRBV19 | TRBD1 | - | CASSAEGQAYEQYF | TGTGCCAGTAGTGCCGAGGGACAGGCCTACGAGCAGTACTTC
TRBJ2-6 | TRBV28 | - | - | CASRQPSSGANVLTF | TGTGCCAGCAGGCAGCCCAGCTCTGGGGCCAACGTCCTGACTTTC
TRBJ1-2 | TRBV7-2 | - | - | CASSSRANYGYTF | TGTGCCAGCAGCTCCAGGGCCAACTATGGCTACACCTTC
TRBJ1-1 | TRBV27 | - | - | CASSSGGNTEAFF | TGTGCCAGCAGTTCCGGGGGGAACACTGAAGCTTTCTTT
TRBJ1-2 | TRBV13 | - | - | CASSLRDAFYGYTF | TGTGCCAGCAGCCTTCGGGATGCCTTCTATGGCTACACCTTC
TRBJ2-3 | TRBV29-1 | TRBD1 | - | CSVELGQGTDTQYF | TGCAGCGTTGAGCTGGGACAGGGGACAGATACGCAGTATTTT
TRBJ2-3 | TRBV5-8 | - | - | CASSGGTASTDTQYF | TGTGCCAGCAGCGGCGGGACGGCTAGCACAGATACGCAGTATTTT
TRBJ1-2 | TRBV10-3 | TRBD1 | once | CAIRAGTGKNYGYTF | TGTGCCATCAGGGCCGGGACAGGGAAAAACTATGGCTACACCTTC
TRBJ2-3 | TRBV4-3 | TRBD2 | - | CASSRGGTSGTDTQYF | TGCGCCAGCAGCCGCGGCGGGACTAGCGGCACAGATACGCAGTATTTT
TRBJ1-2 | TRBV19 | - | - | CASSSPGDPGTNYGYTF | TGTGCCAGTAGTAGCCCGGGTGATCCGGGGACTAACTATGGCTACACCTTC
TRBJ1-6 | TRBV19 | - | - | CASSMLEGNSPLHF | TGTGCCAGTAGTATGTTAGAAGGTAATTCACCCCTCCACTTT